This T cell receptor (beta chain) was obtained from a study of blood T cells in healthy people across ages. With 4 bases clipped from V and 7 bases from J, the junction kept 10 bases outside the gene matches. The CDR3 consists of 16 residues. Germline lookup yields CDR1 SGHTA and CDR2 FQGNSA. Primed by a sample-barcoded 5' primer and a J-beta primer mix, a second PCR proceeded for about 6 to 12 cycles. TCRdb re-derived calls from the 5' RACE reads in MiXCR, one entry per CDR3 protein. The sample lists over 1,500,000 distinct CDR3 sequences; 40% to 55% were seen once. This receptor was identified in a woman between 40 and 55 years old in good health. Material: blood. The chain links TRBV7-2 to TRBJ2-1; TRBD2 matches 10 bases. CDR3 DNA: TGTGCCAGCAGCTCGGGTAGCGGGGGGTATGGGAATGAGCAGTTCTTC. It specifies CASSSGSGGYGNEQFF.